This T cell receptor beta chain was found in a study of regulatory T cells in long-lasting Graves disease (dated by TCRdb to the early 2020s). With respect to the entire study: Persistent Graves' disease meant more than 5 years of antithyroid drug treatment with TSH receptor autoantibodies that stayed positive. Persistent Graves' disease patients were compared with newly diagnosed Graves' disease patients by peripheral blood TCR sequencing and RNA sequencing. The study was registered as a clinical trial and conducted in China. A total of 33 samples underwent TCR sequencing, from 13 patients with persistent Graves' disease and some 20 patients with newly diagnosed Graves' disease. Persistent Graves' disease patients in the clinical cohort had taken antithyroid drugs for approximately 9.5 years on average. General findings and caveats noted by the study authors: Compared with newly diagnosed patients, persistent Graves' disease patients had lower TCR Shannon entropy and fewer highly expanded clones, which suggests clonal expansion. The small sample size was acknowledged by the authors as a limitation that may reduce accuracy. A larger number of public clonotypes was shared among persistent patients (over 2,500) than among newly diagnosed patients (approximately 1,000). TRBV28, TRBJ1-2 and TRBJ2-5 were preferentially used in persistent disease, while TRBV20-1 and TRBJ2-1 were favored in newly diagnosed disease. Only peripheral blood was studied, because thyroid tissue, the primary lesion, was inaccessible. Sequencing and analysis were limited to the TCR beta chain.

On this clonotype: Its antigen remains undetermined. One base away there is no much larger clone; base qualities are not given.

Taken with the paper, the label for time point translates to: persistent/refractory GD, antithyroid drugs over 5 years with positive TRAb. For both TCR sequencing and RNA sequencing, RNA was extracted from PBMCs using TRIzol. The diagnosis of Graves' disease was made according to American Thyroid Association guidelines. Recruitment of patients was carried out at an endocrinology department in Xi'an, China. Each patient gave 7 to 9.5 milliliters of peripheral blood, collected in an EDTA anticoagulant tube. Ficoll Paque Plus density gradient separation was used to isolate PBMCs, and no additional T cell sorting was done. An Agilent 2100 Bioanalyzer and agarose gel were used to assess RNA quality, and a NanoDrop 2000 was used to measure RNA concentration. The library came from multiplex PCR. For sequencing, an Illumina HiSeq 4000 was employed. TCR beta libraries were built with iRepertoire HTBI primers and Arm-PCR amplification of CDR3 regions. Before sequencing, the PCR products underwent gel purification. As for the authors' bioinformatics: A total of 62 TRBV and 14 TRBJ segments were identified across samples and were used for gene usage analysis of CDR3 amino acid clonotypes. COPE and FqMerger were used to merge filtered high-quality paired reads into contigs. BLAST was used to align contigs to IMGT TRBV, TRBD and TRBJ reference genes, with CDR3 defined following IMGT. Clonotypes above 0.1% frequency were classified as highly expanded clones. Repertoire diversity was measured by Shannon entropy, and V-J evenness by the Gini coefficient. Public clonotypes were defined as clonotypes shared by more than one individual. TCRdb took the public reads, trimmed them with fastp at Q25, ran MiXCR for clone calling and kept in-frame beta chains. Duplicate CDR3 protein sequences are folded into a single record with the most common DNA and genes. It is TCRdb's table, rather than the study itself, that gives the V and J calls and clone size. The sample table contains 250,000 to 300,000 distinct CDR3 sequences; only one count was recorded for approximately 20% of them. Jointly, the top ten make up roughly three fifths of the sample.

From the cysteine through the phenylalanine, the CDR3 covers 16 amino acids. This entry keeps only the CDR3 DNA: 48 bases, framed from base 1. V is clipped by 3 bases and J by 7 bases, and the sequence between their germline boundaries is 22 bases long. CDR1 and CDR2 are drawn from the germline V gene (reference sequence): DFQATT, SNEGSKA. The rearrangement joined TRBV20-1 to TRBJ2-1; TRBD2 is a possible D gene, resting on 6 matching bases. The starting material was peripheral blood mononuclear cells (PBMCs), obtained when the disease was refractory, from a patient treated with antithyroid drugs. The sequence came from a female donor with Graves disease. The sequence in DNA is TGCAGTGCTAGTGCCCAGGGAGCAGGGCGGGGAAATGAGCAGTTCTTC. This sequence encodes CSASAQGAGRGNEQFF.